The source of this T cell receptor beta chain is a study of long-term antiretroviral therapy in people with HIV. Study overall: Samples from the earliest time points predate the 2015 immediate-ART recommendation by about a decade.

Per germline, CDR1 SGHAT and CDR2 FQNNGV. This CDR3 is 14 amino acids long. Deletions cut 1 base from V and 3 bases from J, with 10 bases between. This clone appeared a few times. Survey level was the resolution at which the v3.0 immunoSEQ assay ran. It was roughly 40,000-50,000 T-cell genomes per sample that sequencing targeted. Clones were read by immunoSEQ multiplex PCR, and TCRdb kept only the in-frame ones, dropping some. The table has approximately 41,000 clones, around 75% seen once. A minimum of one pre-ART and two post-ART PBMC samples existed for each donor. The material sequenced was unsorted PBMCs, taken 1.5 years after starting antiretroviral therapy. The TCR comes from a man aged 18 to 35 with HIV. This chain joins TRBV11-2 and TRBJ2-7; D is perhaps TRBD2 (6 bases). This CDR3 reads CASSLGYSGYEQYF. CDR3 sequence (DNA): TGTGCCAGCAGCTTAGGGTATAGCGGCTACGAGCAGTACTTC.